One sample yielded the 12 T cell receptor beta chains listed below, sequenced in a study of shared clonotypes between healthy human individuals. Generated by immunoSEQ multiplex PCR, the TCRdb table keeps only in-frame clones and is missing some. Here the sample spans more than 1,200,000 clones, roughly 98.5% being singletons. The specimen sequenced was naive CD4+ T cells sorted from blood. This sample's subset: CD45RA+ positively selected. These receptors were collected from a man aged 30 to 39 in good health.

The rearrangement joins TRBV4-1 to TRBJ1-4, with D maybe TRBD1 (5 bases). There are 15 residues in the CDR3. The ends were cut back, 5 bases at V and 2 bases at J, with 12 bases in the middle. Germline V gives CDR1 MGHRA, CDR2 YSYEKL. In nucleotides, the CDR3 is TGCGCCAGCAGCGTGCGACAGACGACTAATGAAAAACTGTTTTTT. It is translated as CASSVRQTTNEKLFF.

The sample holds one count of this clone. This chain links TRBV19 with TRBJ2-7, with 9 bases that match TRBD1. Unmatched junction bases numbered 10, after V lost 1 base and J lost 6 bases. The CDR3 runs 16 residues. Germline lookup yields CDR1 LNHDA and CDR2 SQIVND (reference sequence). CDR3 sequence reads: CASSIVGTGRVGEQYF. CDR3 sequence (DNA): TGTGCCAGTAGTATAGTCGGGACAGGGCGGGTTGGCGAGCAGTACTTC.

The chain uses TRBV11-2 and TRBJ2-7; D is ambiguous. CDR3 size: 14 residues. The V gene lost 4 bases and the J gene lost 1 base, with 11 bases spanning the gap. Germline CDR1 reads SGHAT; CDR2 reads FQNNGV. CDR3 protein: CASSWQTDSYEQYF. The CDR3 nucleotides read TGTGCCAGCAGCTGGCAGACGGATTCCTACGAGCAGTACTTC.

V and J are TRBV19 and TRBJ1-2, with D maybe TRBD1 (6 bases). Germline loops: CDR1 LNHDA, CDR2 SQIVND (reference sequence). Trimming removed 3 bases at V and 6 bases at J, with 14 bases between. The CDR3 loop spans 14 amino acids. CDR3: CASSIRRGTDGYTF. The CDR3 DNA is TGTGCCAGTAGTATTAGGAGGGGGACGGATGGCTACACCTTC. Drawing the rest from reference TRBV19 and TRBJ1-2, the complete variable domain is DGGITQSPKYLFRKEGQNVTLSCEQNLNHDAMYWYRQDPGQGLRLIYYSQIVNDFQKGDIAEGYSVSREKKESFPLTVTSAQKNPTAFYLCASSIRRGTDGYTFGSGTRLTVV.

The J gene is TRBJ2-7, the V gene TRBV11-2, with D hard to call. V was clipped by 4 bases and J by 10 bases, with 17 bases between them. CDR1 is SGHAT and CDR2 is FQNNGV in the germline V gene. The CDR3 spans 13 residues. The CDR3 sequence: CASSSLRNPGQYF. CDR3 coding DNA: TGTGCCAGCAGCTCCCTCCGTAATCCTGGACAGTACTTC.

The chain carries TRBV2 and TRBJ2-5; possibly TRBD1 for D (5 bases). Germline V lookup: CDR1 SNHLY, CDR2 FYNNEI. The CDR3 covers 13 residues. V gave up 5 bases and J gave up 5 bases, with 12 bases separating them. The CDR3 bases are TGTGCCAGCAGTCCAAGGGGCGCGGAGACCCAGTACTTC. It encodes CASSPRGAETQYF.

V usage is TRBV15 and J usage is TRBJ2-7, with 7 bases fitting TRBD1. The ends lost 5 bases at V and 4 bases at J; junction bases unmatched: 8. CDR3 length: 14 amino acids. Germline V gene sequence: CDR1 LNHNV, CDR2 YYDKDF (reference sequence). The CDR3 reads CATSDHRGAYEQYF. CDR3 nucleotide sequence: TGTGCCACCAGCGATCACAGGGGTGCTTACGAGCAGTACTTC.

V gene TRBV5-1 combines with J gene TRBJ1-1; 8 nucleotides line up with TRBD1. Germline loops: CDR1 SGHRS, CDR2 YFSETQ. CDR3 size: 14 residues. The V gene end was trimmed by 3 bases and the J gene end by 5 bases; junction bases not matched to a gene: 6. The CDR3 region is CASSSTGGRTEAFF. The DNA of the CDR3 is TGCGCCAGCAGCTCCACAGGGGGAAGGACTGAAGCTTTCTTT.

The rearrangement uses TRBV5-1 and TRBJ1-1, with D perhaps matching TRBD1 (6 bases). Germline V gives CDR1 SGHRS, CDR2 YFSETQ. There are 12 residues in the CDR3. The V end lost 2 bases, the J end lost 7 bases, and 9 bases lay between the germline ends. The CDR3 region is CASSFGQSEAFF. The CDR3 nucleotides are TGCGCCAGCAGCTTCGGACAGAGTGAAGCTTTCTTT.

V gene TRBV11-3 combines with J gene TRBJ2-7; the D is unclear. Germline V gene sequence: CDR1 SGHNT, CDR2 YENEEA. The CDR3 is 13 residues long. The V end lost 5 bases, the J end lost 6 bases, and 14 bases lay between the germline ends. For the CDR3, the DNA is TGTGCCAGCAGCGCCGGAAGACACCTCGAGCAGTACTTC. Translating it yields CASSAGRHLEQYF.

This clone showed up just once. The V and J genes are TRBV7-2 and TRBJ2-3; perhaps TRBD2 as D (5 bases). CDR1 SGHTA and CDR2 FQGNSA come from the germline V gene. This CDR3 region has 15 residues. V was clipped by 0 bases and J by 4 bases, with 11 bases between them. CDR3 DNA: TGTGCCAGCAGCTTAGCGGGAGTTGGTGCAGATACGCAGTATTTT. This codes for CASSLAGVGADTQYF.

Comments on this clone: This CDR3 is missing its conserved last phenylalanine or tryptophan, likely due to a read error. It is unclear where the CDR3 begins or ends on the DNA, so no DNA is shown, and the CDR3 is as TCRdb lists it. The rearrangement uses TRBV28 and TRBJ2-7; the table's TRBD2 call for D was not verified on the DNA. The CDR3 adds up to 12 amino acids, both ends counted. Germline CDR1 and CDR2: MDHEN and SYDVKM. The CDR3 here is CASSTGTSGPRH.